Reported below is one T cell receptor beta chain. Its antigen is unidentified. Profiled with immunoSEQ multiplex PCR; TCRdb holds only in-frame clones, not every one. The sample lists about 10,000 clones, approximately 60% seen once, with about 13% in the top ten. V gave up 6 bases and J gave up 6 bases, with 15 bases separating them. Per the germline V gene, CDR1 is KGHSH and CDR2 is LQKENI. This CDR3 spans 13 amino acids. The data were taken from a study of CD4+ T cells in melanoma. General observations from the study: In melanoma, neoantigen-specific CD4+ T cells reportedly differed in differentiation state. CD8+ T cell, macrophage and B cell function reportedly correlated with neoantigen-specific CD4+ T cells.

Sequencing used cells from a culture (not recorded whether cultured in vitro). The receptor was isolated from a human donor with melanoma. The chain is built from TRBV18 and TRBJ2-7, with D perhaps matching TRBD1 or TRBD2 (5 bases each). This CDR3 reads CASSRGAGTEQYF. For the CDR3, the DNA is TGTGCCAGCTCGCGAGGGGCAGGGACCGAGCAGTACTTC.